This T cell receptor beta chain was identified during a study of a mutant IDH1 vaccine in newly diagnosed glioma. Study-wide background: Administration of eight vaccinations to patients took place in weeks 1, 3, 5, 7, 11, 15, 19, 23. Vaccine administration was initiated 4-6 weeks following radiotherapy alone, or with temozolomide cycles. Treated patients, roughly 60% male and roughly 40% female, averaged roughly 40 years of age. Before enrollment, patients got radiotherapy alone, temozolomide alone, or mostly the combination.

This CDR3 comprises 17 residues. V was cut by 2 bases and J by 7 bases, with 21 bases left in between. Germline V gene sequence: CDR1 MGHDK, CDR2 SYGVNS. Profiling relied on immunoSEQ multiplex PCR, and the TCRdb table lists in-frame clones only, not all of them. In the table there are about 67,000 clones, nearly 85% of which are singletons. Points on this clone: Its specificity is not known.

Described time point: week 23, last vaccination. Every vaccination contained 300 ug of the mutant IDH1 20-mer peptide and was paired with topical imiquimod. This receptor was identified in a man aged 18 to 29 with glioma. This rearrangement joins TRBV25-1 to TRBJ2-1, with a tentative D call TRBD2 (7 bases). The sequencing used PBMCs, collected from a glioma patient whose treatment included an IDH1 peptide vaccine. DNA for the CDR3: TGTGCCAGCAGTGAAATCGATGGCCGGGGGGCAAGGAATGAGCAGTTCTTC. Protein product: CASSEIDGRGARNEQFF.